A selection of T cell receptor beta chains follows, all from one sample in a study of OX40 agonist ivuxolimab in advanced cancers. The protocol was immunoSEQ multiplex PCR, while the TCRdb copy is restricted to in-frame clones and leaves out a portion. The table has just under 100,000 clones, roughly 94% seen once; the top ten hold more than 0.15%. This material consisted of CD4+ or CD8+ T cells sorted from blood, taken in a trial of the OX40 agonist ivuxolimab. These receptors were collected from an adult with an advanced solid tumor such as melanoma, head and neck, liver or kidney cancer. The conserved cysteine and the conserved F or W are not part of the CDR3 here. Fields, in order: D gene, V gene, J gene, CDR3 protein. The D gene is left open where the match is weak.

D gene: .
V gene: TRBV4-3
J gene: TRBJ1-1
CDR3 protein: ASSQHPRGQATEAF

D gene: .
V gene: TRBV19
J gene: TRBJ1-2
CDR3 protein: ASSIGGANYGYT

D gene: .
V gene: TRBV2
J gene: TRBJ1-1
CDR3 protein: ATYRSTEAF

D gene: .
V gene: TRBV4-2
J gene: TRBJ1-1
CDR3 protein: ASSQEWNMAEAF

D gene: .
V gene: TRBV9
J gene: TRBJ1-6
CDR3 protein: ASSARQGNSPLH

D gene: .
V gene: TRBV21-1
J gene: TRBJ2-7
CDR3 protein: ASSQPGQRIYEQY

D gene: .
V gene: TRBV27
J gene: TRBJ1-5
CDR3 protein: ASSRQVNQPQH

D gene: TRBD1
V gene: TRBV14
J gene: TRBJ2-7
CDR3 protein: ASSQWTGGGYEQY

D gene: .
V gene: TRBV19
J gene: TRBJ2-2
CDR3 protein: ASTKRQVGTGELF

D gene: TRBD2
V gene: TRBV6-5
J gene: TRBJ2-1
CDR3 protein: ASSLGGGSYNEQF

D gene: .
V gene: TRBV7-8
J gene: TRBJ1-2
CDR3 protein: ASSLALIPDPYGYT

D gene: TRBD2
V gene: TRBV4-2
J gene: TRBJ2-1
CDR3 protein: ASSHGAGGQF

D gene: .
V gene: TRBV10-3
J gene: TRBJ1-4
CDR3 protein: AISARTGKDEKLF

D gene: .
V gene: TRBV15
J gene: TRBJ2-5
CDR3 protein: ATSRDGVKIGTQY

D gene: TRBD1
V gene: TRBV18
J gene: TRBJ2-5
CDR3 protein: ASTRGQGISETQY

D gene: .
V gene: TRBV4-3
J gene: TRBJ2-3
CDR3 protein: ASSQAGHRGSTQY

D gene: TRBD1
V gene: TRBV9
J gene: TRBJ1-5
CDR3 protein: ASSAQGGSNQPQH

D gene: .
V gene: TRBV7-2
J gene: TRBJ1-3
CDR3 protein: ASTLRGEGTSSGNTIY

D gene: .
V gene: TRBV27
J gene: TRBJ1-2
CDR3 protein: ASSLSIRWKDYGYT

D gene: TRBD1
V gene: TRBV28
J gene: TRBJ1-2
CDR3 protein: ASSHRDRALGGYT

D gene: TRBD2
V gene: TRBV28
J gene: TRBJ2-1
CDR3 protein: ASRAALAGGEQF

D gene: .
V gene: TRBV9
J gene: TRBJ1-3
CDR3 protein: ASSVASGAGNTIY

D gene: .
V gene: TRBV5-6
J gene: TRBJ2-7
CDR3 protein: ASSPDSSYEQY

D gene: TRBD2
V gene: TRBV11-2
J gene: TRBJ2-3
CDR3 protein: ASSQAGTSGRGGTDTQY

D gene: .
V gene: TRBV6-5
J gene: TRBJ1-5
CDR3 protein: ATVTGGNQPQH

D gene: .
V gene: TRBV7-9
J gene: TRBJ1-5
CDR3 protein: ASRAKGPHQPQH

D gene: TRBD1
V gene: TRBV6-6
J gene: TRBJ1-1
CDR3 protein: ASSLGGHNTEAF

D gene: .
V gene: TRBV7-9
J gene: TRBJ2-5
CDR3 protein: ASSLAASRRETQY

D gene: TRBD2
V gene: TRBV28
J gene: TRBJ2-7
CDR3 protein: ASSQRLAATYEQY

D gene: TRBD2
V gene: TRBV19
J gene: TRBJ2-1
CDR3 protein: ASSIRTSGRSHSSYNEQF

D gene: .
V gene: TRBV27
J gene: TRBJ2-1
CDR3 protein: ASSKTAAHYNEQF

D gene: .
V gene: TRBV7-9
J gene: TRBJ2-7
CDR3 protein: ASSLGQGIYEQY